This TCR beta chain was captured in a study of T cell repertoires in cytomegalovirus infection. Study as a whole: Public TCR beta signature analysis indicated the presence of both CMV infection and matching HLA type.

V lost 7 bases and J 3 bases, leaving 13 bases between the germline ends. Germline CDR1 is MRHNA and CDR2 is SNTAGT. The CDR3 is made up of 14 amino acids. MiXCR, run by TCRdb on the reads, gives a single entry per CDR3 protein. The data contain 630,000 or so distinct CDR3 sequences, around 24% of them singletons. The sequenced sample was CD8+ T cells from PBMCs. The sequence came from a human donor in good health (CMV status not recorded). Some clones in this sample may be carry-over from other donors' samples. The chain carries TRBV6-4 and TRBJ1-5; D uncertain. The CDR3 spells CASKEGRNNQPQHF. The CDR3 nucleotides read TGTGCCAGCAAAGAGGGAAGGAACAATCAGCCCCAGCATTTT.